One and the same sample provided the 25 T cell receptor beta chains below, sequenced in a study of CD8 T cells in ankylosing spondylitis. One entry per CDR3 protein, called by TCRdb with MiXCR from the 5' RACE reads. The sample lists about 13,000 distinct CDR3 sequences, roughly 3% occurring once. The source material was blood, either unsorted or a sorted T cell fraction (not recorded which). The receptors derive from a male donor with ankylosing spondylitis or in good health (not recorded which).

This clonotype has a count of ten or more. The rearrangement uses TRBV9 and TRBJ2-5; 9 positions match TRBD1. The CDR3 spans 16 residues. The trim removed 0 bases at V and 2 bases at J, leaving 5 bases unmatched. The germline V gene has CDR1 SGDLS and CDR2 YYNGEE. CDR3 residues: CASSVEGQGLQETQYF. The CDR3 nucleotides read TGTGCCAGCAGCGTAGAAGGACAGGGGCTACAAGAGACCCAGTACTTC. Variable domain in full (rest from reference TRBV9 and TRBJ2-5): DSGVTQTPKHLITATGQRVTLRCSPRSGDLSVYWYQQSLDQGLQFLIQYYNGEERAKGNILERFSAQQFPDLHSELNLSSLELGDSALYFCASSVEGQGLQETQYFGPGTRLLVL.

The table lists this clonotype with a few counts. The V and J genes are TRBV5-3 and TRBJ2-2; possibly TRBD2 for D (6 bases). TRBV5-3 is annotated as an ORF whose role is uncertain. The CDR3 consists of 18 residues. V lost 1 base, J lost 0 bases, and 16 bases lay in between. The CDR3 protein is CARSLTVAETSNTGELFF. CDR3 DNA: TGTGCCAGAAGCTTGACCGTAGCGGAAACATCGAACACCGGGGAGCTGTTTTTT.

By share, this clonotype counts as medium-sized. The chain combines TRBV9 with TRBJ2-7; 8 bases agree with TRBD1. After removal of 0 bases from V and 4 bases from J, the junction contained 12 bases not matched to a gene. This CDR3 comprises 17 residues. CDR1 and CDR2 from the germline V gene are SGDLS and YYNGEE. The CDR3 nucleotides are TGTGCCAGCAGCGTAGCCCCGGGGGCAGGGGGCCAGTACGAGCAGTACTTC. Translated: CASSVAPGAGGQYEQYF.

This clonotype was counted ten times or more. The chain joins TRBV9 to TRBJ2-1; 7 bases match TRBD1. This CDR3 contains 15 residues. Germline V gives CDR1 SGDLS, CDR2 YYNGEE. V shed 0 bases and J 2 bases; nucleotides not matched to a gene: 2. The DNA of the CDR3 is TGTGCCAGCAGCGTAGAAGGGGGCCCCTACAATGAGCAGTTCTTC. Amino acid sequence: CASSVEGGPYNEQFF.

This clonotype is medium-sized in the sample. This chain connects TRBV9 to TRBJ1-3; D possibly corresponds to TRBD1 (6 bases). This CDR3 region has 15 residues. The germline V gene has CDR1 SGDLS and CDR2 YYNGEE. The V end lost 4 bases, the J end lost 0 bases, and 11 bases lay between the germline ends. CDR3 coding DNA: TGTGCCAGCAGCCCGGGGGGCTTCTCTGGAAACACCATATATTTT. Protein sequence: CASSPGGFSGNTIYF.

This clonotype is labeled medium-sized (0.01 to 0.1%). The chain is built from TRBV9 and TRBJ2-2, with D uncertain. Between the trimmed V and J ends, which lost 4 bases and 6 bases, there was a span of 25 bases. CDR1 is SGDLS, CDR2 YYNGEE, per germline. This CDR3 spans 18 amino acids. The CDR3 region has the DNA TGTGCCAGCAGCCCCCGGAGTAGGCCGTCTAAAGGAGCCGGGGAGCTGTTTTTT. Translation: CASSPRSRPSKGAGELFF.

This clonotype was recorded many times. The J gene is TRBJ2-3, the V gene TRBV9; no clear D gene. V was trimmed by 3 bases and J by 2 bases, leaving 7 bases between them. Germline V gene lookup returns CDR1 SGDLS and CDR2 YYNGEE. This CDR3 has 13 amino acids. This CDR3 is CASSATPTDTQYF. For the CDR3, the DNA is TGTGCCAGCAGCGCGACACCCACAGATACGCAGTATTTT. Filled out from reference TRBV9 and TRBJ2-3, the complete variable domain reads DSGVTQTPKHLITATGQRVTLRCSPRSGDLSVYWYQQSLDQGLQFLIQYYNGEERAKGNILERFSAQQFPDLHSELNLSSLELGDSALYFCASSATPTDTQYFGPGTRLTVL.

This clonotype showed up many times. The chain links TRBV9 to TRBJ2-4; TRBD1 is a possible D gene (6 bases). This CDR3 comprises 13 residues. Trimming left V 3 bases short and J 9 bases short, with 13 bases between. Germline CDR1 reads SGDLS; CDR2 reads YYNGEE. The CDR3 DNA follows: TGTGCCAGCAGCGGGGGACACTTAGCCATTCAGTACTTC. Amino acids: CASSGGHLAIQYF. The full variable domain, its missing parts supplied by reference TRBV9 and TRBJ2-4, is DSGVTQTPKHLITATGQRVTLRCSPRSGDLSVYWYQQSLDQGLQFLIQYYNGEERAKGNILERFSAQQFPDLHSELNLSSLELGDSALYFCASSGGHLAIQYFGAGTRLSVL.

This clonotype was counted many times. CDR3 region: CASSEQTGGRSGNTIYF. CDR3 nucleotide sequence: TGTGCCAGCAGCGAACAAACAGGGGGACGCTCTGGAAACACCATATATTTT. This chain links TRBV9 with TRBJ1-3, with TRBD1 identical over 8 bases. V shed 3 bases, J shed 0 bases, and the junction held 8 bases outside the gene matches. The CDR3 is 17 residues long. Germline V gives CDR1 SGDLS, CDR2 YYNGEE.

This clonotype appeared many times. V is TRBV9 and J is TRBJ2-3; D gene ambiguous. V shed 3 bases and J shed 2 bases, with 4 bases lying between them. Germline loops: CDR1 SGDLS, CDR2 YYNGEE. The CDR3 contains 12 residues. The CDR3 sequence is CASSASTDTQYF. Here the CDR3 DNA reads TGTGCCAGCAGCGCCTCCACAGATACGCAGTATTTT.

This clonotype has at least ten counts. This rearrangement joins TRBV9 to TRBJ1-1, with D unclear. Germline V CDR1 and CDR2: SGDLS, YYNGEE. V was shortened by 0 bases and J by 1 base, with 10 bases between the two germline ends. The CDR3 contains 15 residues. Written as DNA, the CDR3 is TGTGCCAGCAGCGTAGCTTTAGGAGGGAACACTGAAGCTTTCTTT. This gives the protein CASSVALGGNTEAFF.

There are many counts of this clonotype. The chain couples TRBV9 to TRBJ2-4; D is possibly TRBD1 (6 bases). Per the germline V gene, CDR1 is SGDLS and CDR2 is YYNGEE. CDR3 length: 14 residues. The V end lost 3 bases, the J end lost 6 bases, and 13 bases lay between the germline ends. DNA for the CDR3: TGTGCCAGCAGCGCCCGGGACACATTAAACATTCAGTACTTC. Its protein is CASSARDTLNIQYF.

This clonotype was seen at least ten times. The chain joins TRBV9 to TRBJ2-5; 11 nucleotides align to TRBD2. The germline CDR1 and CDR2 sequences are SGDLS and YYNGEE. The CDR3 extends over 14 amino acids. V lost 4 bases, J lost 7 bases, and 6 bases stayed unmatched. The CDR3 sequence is CASSTTSGEGTQYF. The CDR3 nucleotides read TGTGCCAGCAGCACGACTAGCGGGGAGGGGACCCAGTACTTC.

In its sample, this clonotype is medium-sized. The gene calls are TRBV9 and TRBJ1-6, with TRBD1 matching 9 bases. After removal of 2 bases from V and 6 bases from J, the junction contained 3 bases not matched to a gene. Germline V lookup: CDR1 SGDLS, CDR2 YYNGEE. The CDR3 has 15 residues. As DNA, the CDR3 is TGTGCCAGCAGCGTCCAGACAGGGGGTAATTCACCCCTCCACTTT. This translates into CASSVQTGGNSPLHF.

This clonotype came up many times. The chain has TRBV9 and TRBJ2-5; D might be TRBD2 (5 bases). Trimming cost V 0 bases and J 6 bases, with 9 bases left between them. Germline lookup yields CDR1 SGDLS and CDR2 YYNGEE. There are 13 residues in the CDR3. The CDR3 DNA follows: TGTGCCAGCAGCGTAGACGGGATTAAGACCCAGTACTTC. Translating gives CASSVDGIKTQYF.

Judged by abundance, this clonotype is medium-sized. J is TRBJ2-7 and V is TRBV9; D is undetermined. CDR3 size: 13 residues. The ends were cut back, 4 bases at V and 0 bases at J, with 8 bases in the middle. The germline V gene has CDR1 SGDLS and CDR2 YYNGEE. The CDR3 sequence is CASSRPPSYEQYF. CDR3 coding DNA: TGTGCCAGCAGCCGACCCCCCTCCTACGAGCAGTACTTC. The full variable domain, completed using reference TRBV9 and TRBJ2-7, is DSGVTQTPKHLITATGQRVTLRCSPRSGDLSVYWYQQSLDQGLQFLIQYYNGEERAKGNILERFSAQQFPDLHSELNLSSLELGDSALYFCASSRPPSYEQYFGPGTRLTVT.

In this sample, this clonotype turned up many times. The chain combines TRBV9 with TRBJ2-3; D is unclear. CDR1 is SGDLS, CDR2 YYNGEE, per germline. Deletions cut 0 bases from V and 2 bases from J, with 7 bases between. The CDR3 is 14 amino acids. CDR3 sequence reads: CASSVDVPTDTQYF. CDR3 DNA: TGTGCCAGCAGCGTAGACGTCCCCACAGATACGCAGTATTTT.

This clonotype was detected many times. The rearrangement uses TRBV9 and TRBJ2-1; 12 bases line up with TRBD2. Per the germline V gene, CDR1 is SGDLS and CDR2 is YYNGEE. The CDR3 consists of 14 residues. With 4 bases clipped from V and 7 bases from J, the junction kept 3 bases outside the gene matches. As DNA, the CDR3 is TGTGCCAGCAGCCTAGCGGGGGGGGCTAATGAGCAGTTCTTC. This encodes CASSLAGGANEQFF.

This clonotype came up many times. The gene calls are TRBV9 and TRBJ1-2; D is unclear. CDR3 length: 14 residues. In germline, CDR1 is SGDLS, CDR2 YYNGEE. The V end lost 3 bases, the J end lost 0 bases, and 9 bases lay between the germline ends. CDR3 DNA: TGTGCCAGCAGCGAGGCAGGAGCTAACTATGGCTACACCTTC. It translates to CASSEAGANYGYTF. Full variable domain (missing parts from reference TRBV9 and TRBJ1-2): DSGVTQTPKHLITATGQRVTLRCSPRSGDLSVYWYQQSLDQGLQFLIQYYNGEERAKGNILERFSAQQFPDLHSELNLSSLELGDSALYFCASSEAGANYGYTFGSGTRLTVV.

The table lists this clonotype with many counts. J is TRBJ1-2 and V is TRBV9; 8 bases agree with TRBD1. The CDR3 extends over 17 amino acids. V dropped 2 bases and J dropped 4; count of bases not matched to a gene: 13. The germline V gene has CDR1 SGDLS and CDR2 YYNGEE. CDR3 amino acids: CASSVSDRAITSYGYTF. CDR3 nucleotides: TGTGCCAGCAGCGTTTCGGACAGGGCCATCACTTCCTATGGCTACACCTTC.

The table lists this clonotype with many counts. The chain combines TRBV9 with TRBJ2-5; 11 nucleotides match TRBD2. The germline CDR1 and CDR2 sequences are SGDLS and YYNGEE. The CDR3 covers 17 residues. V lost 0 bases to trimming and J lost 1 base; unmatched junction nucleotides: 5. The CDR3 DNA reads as TGTGCCAGCAGCGTAGGGGCTAGCGGGGGGTCCCAAGAGACCCAGTACTTC. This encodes CASSVGASGGSQETQYF.

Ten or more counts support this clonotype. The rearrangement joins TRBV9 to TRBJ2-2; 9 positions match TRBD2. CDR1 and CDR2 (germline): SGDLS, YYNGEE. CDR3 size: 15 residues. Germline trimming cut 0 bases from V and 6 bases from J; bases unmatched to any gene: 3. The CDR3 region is CASSVETSGPGELFF. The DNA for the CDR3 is TGTGCCAGCAGCGTAGAGACTAGCGGACCCGGGGAGCTGTTTTTT.

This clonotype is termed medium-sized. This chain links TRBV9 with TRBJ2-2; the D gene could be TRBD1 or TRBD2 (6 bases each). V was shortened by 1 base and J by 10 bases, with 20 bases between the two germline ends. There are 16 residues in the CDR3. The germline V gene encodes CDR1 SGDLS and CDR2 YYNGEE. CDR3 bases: TGTGCCAGCAGCGTAACCGGGGGCGGATTGGGTGAGGAGCTGTTTTTT. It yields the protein CASSVTGGGLGEELFF. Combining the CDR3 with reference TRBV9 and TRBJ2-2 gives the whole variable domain DSGVTQTPKHLITATGQRVTLRCSPRSGDLSVYWYQQSLDQGLQFLIQYYNGEERAKGNILERFSAQQFPDLHSELNLSSLELGDSALYFCASSVTGGGLGEELFFGEGSRLTVL.

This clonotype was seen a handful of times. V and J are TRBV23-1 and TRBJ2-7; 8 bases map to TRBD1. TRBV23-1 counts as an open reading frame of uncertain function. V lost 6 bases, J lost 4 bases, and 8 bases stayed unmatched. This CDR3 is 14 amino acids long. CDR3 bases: TGCGCCAGCAGCAGGCGGCAGGGGGCGTACGAGCAGTACTTC. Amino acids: CASSRRQGAYEQYF.

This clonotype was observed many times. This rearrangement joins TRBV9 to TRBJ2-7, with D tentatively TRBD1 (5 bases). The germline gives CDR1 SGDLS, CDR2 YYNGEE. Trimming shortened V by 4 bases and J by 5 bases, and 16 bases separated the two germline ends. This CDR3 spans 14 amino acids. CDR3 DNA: TGTGCCAGCAGCCCGAGCCCCATGGACAACGAGCAGTACTTC. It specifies CASSPSPMDNEQYF. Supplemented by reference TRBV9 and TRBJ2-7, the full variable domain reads DSGVTQTPKHLITATGQRVTLRCSPRSGDLSVYWYQQSLDQGLQFLIQYYNGEERAKGNILERFSAQQFPDLHSELNLSSLELGDSALYFCASSPSPMDNEQYFGPGTRLTVT.